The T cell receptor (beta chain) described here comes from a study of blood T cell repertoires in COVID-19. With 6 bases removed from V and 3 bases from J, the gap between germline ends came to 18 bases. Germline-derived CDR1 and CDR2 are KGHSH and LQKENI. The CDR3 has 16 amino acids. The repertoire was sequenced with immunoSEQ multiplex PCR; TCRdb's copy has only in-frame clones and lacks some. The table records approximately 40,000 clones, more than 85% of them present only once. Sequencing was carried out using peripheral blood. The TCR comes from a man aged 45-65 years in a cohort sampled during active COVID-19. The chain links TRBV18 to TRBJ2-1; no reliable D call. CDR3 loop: CASSYGTDTFYNEQFF. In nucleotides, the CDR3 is TGTGCCAGCTCCTACGGCACAGACACATTCTACAATGAGCAGTTCTTC.